The clone carrying this T cell receptor beta chain occurred a few times. The antigen is unknown. The entry originates in a study of blood T cells in healthy people across ages. Study-level findings and limits: Diversity estimated from one million T cells was considered an underestimate.

The authors isolated at least 6 million PBMCs per sample. The second PCR ran roughly 6 to 11 cycles with a sample-barcoded 5' primer and J-beta primers. TCRdb analysed the 5' RACE reads with MiXCR anew, one entry per CDR3 protein. The table shows 1 million to 1.2 million distinct CDR3 sequences, with roughly two fifths occurring only once. The CDR3 spans 16 residues. Trimming at V came to 1 base and at J to 4 bases, leaving 6 bases not matched to a gene. CDR1 SGHDT and CDR2 YYEEEE come from the germline V gene. The chain uses TRBV5-6 and TRBJ2-1; 9 bases are a match to TRBD2. Sequencing was carried out using blood. The TCR comes from a man aged 18 to 29 in good health. The CDR3 protein is CASSLRTSVLYNEQFF. CDR3 nucleotide sequence: TGTGCCAGCAGCTTGCGGACTAGCGTCTTATACAATGAGCAGTTCTTC.